The 29 T cell receptor beta chains presented below share a single source sample, sequenced in a study of blood T cell repertoires in COVID-19. This table comes from immunoSEQ multiplex PCR, and its TCRdb copy is limited to in-frame clones, with some not included. The data hold approximately 260,000 clones, with around 90% observed a single time. What was sequenced was peripheral blood. The receptors were gathered from a man aged 50 or older with acute or convalescent COVID-19.

The rearrangement joins TRBV19 to TRBJ1-2; 7 bases are a match to TRBD1. Germline CDR1 LNHDA, CDR2 SQIVND (reference sequence). J was trimmed by 7 bases and V by 5 bases; bases with no gene match: 10. The CDR3 covers 14 residues. The CDR3 nucleotides read TGTGCCAGTAGTGAGGACCGGGACAGTGGTGGCTACACCTTC. This translates into CASSEDRDSGGYTF.

This clone was counted a single time. This chain links TRBV7-8 with TRBJ2-7; D might be TRBD2 (5 bases). The ends were cut back, 5 bases at V and 10 bases at J, with 12 bases in the middle. The germline V gene has CDR1 SGHVS and CDR2 FQNEAQ. This CDR3 spans 11 amino acids. The CDR3 spells CASSPGEPQYF. CDR3 nucleotides: TGTGCCAGCAGCCCCGGGGAGCCCCAGTACTTC.

The chain combines TRBV25-1 with TRBJ1-4, with no clear D. The germline V gene has CDR1 MGHDK and CDR2 SYGVNS. Trimming stripped 2 bases from V and 3 bases from J, with 10 bases between. This CDR3 contains 15 residues. The CDR3 coding sequence is TGTGCCAGCAGTGAAGGAGACGCGGCTAATGAAAAACTGTTTTTT. Protein product: CASSEGDAANEKLFF.

The chain recombines TRBV7-8 with TRBJ1-2; 8 bases line up with TRBD1. The germline V gene has CDR1 SGHVS and CDR2 FQNEAQ. The CDR3 sequence is 13 residues long. The trim removed 4 bases at V and 10 bases at J, leaving 8 bases unmatched. CDR3 coding DNA: TGTGCCAGCAGCTCCCGGACAGGGTTCGCCTACACCTTC. Translating gives CASSSRTGFAYTF.

This clone was seen only a few times. The chain recombines TRBV2 with TRBJ1-1, with 8 bases identical to TRBD1. The CDR3 extends over 13 amino acids. The V segment lost 10 bases and the J segment 0 bases; nucleotides outside the gene matches: 4. Germline CDR1 and CDR2: SNHLY and FYNNEI. CDR3 residues: CATHRGMNTEAFF. The CDR3 region has the DNA TGTGCCACCCACAGGGGGATGAACACTGAAGCTTTCTTT.

The rearrangement links TRBV2 to TRBJ1-2; D call uncertain. Trimming stripped 3 bases from V and 13 bases from J, with 12 bases between. The CDR3 runs to 11 residues. Germline lookup yields CDR1 SNHLY and CDR2 FYNNEI. The CDR3 bases are TGTGCCAGCAGTGAGGTGAGGGTCCCCACCTTC. Protein: CASSEVRVPTF.

This sequence joins TRBV6-5 and TRBJ1-6; D is ambiguous. The CDR3 has 14 residues. Germline CDR1 MNHEY, CDR2 SVGAGI. Trimming pared 6 bases from V and 3 bases from J, leaving 9 bases between. CDR3 nucleotide sequence: TGTGCCAGCAGCCCCCGGGGCTATAATTCACCCCTCCACTTT. Translation: CASSPRGYNSPLHF.

V is TRBV15 and J is TRBJ1-6; D remains ambiguous. The CDR3 extends over 12 amino acids. Trimming left V 0 bases short and J 14 bases short, with 8 bases between. Germline lookup yields CDR1 LNHNV and CDR2 YYDKDF (reference sequence). The CDR3 DNA is TGTGCCACCAGCAGAGATTCCCAATCCCTCCACTTT. Translation gives CATSRDSQSLHF.

The CDR3 DNA sequence: TGTGCCAGCAGCTCGGTCCAGGAGAACACCGGGGAGCTGTTTTTT. Amino acid sequence: CASSSVQENTGELFF. The chain carries TRBV5-4 and TRBJ2-2; no clear D. V was pared by 3 bases and J by 1 base, with 10 bases between. Germline V gene sequence: CDR1 SGHNT, CDR2 YYREEE (reference sequence). CDR3 length: 15 amino acids.

The chain recombines TRBV6-5 with TRBJ2-1, with D possibly TRBD1 on 6 matching bases. The CDR3 covers 13 residues. The germline V and J ends were trimmed by 8 bases and 8 bases, with 16 bases remaining between them. CDR1 is MNHEY, CDR2 SVGAGI, per germline. CDR3 amino acids: CASATSQGYEQFF. CDR3 sequence (DNA): TGTGCCAGCGCTACCTCACAGGGTTATGAGCAGTTCTTC.

The chain employs TRBV28 and TRBJ2-7, with TRBD2 matching over 7 bases. The CDR3 consists of 14 residues. V dropped 6 bases and J dropped 4; count of bases not matched to a gene: 9. The germline gives CDR1 MDHEN, CDR2 SYDVKM. The CDR3, as DNA: TGTGCCAGCAGCCTGGGGGGGATGGGGTACGAGCAGTACTTC. Translating it yields CASSLGGMGYEQYF.

V is TRBV3-1 (or the pseudogene TRBV3-2) and J is TRBJ2-7; D gene uncertain. CDR1 and CDR2 (germline): LGHDT, YNNKEL (reference sequence). This CDR3 comprises 12 residues. The V and J ends lost 1 base and 7 bases respectively, with 8 bases between them. CDR3: CASSQVTGEQYF. CDR3 nucleotides: TGTGCCAGCAGCCAAGTGACGGGTGAGCAGTACTTC.

V gene TRBV19 combines with J gene TRBJ2-2; no clear D. In germline, CDR1 is LNHDA, CDR2 SQIVND (reference sequence). There are 18 residues in the CDR3. The V end was cut by 0 bases, the J end by 0 bases, with 14 bases between. CDR3 protein: CASSIDTLSEANTGELFF. DNA of the CDR3: TGTGCCAGTAGTATAGATACTCTTTCCGAGGCGAACACCGGGGAGCTGTTTTTT.

V and J are TRBV24-1 and TRBJ2-1; weak D call: TRBD1 (5 bases). Germline V lookup: CDR1 KGHDR, CDR2 SFDVKD. The CDR3 has 15 amino acids. Trimming stripped 4 bases from V and 3 bases from J, with 12 bases between. In nucleotides, the CDR3 is TGTGCCACCAGTGAGAGTGGGGCGTTCTACAATGAGCAGTTCTTC. As protein: CATSESGAFYNEQFF.

The chain joins TRBV3-1 (or the pseudogene TRBV3-2) to TRBJ1-1; D perhaps matches TRBD1 (5 bases). Germline V gene lookup returns CDR1 LGHDT and CDR2 YNNKEL (reference sequence). The CDR3 has 13 residues. Trimming removed 4 bases from V and 8 bases from J, with 14 bases in between. For the CDR3, the DNA is TGTGCCAGCAGCCCCTCATTGGGGCTAGAAGCTTTCTTT. This codes for CASSPSLGLEAFF.

The CDR3 DNA follows: TGTGCCAGCAGTTTGGGGGACAGGGCGAACACTGAAGCTTTCTTT. This translates into CASSLGDRANTEAFF. The V gene is TRBV27, the J gene TRBJ1-1; 9 positions agree with TRBD1. V trimming: 3 bases; J trimming: 1 base; junction bases outside the gene matches: 3. The germline V gene has CDR1 MNHEY and CDR2 SMNVEV (reference sequence). The CDR3 consists of 15 residues.

The chain combines TRBV11-3 with TRBJ2-2, with 8 positions matching TRBD1. Germline V lookup: CDR1 SGHNT, CDR2 YENEEA. The J segment lost 0 bases and the V segment lost 3 bases, leaving 3 bases of the junction unmatched. This CDR3 region has 16 residues. The CDR3 DNA reads TGTGCCAGCAGCTTCGGGACAGGAGCGAACACCGGGGAGCTGTTTTTT. Amino acids: CASSFGTGANTGELFF.

The chain recombines TRBV20-1 with TRBJ2-5; 13 nucleotides align to TRBD2. This CDR3 contains 16 residues. Losses at the gene ends were 3 bases for V and 2 bases for J; bases not matched to a gene: 6. The V gene's germline CDR1 is DFQATT and CDR2 SNEGSKA (reference sequence). The CDR3 nucleotides are TGCAGTGCTAGTGGGACTAGCGGGGTTTTACAAGAGACCCAGTACTTC. Encoded protein: CSASGTSGVLQETQYF.

The V and J genes are TRBV5-1 and TRBJ1-5, with D possibly being TRBD1 (5 bases). Germline-derived CDR1 and CDR2 are SGHRS and YFSETQ. This CDR3 has 18 amino acids. V lost 0 bases and J lost 1, with 17 bases in between. Here the CDR3 reads CASSLDPRGGKSNQPQHF. In DNA form, the CDR3 reads TGCGCCAGCAGCTTGGACCCCCGGGGGGGAAAAAGCAATCAGCCCCAGCATTTT. The full variable domain, its missing parts supplied by reference TRBV5-1 and TRBJ1-5, is KAGVTQTPRYLIKTRGQQVTLSCSPISGHRSVSWYQQTPGQGLQFLFEYFSETQRNKGNFPGRFSGRQFSNSRSEMNVSTLELGDSALYLCASSLDPRGGKSNQPQHFGDGTRLSIL.

The chain employs TRBV10-3 and TRBJ1-5; tentative D call: TRBD1 (6 bases). The germline gives CDR1 ENHRY, CDR2 SYGVKD. Trimming left V 4 bases short and J 2 bases short, with 12 bases between. The length of the CDR3 is 15 residues. CDR3 sequence reads: CAISAGGQGNQPQHF. For the CDR3, the DNA is TGTGCCATCAGTGCCGGGGGGCAAGGCAATCAGCCCCAGCATTTT.

The chain joins TRBV2 to TRBJ1-1; TRBD1 agrees at 11 bases. The germline V gene has CDR1 SNHLY and CDR2 FYNNEI. The CDR3 is 15 amino acids. The junction had 7 bases not matched to a gene; V was cut back by 7 bases and J by 3 bases. The CDR3 nucleotides are TGTGCCAGCAATCCGGGACAGGGGGTTTACACTGAAGCTTTCTTT. It is translated as CASNPGQGVYTEAFF.

The chain uses TRBV6-5 and TRBJ2-7, with TRBD2 matching over 8 bases. Unmatched junction bases numbered 3, after V lost 4 bases and J lost 1 base. Germline-derived CDR1 and CDR2 are MNHEY and SVGAGI. The CDR3 loop spans 14 amino acids. CDR3 in amino acids: CASSSSGRSYEQYF. As DNA, the CDR3 is TGTGCCAGCAGTTCCAGCGGGAGATCCTACGAGCAGTACTTC.

The J gene is TRBJ2-3, the V gene TRBV5-1; 11 bases map to TRBD2. In germline, CDR1 is SGHRS, CDR2 YFSETQ. This CDR3 has 16 residues. V trimming: 6 bases; J trimming: 4 bases; junction bases outside the gene matches: 10. The CDR3 reads CASTEVAGGIPDTQYF. The CDR3, as DNA: TGCGCCAGCACCGAGGTAGCGGGGGGGATCCCAGATACGCAGTATTTT. The complete variable domain, with remaining parts taken from reference TRBV5-1 and TRBJ2-3, reads KAGVTQTPRYLIKTRGQQVTLSCSPISGHRSVSWYQQTPGQGLQFLFEYFSETQRNKGNFPGRFSGRQFSNSRSEMNVSTLELGDSALYLCASTEVAGGIPDTQYFGPGTRLTVL.

The rearrangement uses TRBV10-1 and TRBJ1-3; a weak D match, TRBD1 (5 bases). Trimming took off 2 bases at V and 0 bases at J, with 17 bases between the two ends. CDR3 length equals 18 residues. Germline CDR1 and CDR2: WNHNN and SYGVQD (reference sequence). CDR3 in amino acids: CASSEGAGVPRSGNTIYF. The DNA of the CDR3 is TGCGCCAGCAGTGAGGGGGCGGGGGTCCCCCGCTCTGGAAACACCATATATTTT.

The chain employs TRBV7-3 and TRBJ1-2; TRBD1 agrees at 7 bases. Losses at the gene ends were 2 bases for V and 0 bases for J; bases not matched to a gene: 9. The CDR3 is 17 amino acids. CDR1 is SGHTA and CDR2 is FQGTGA in the germline V gene. The CDR3 spells CASSLGPGGTANYGYTF. The CDR3, as DNA: TGTGCCAGCAGCTTAGGGCCAGGGGGAACGGCTAACTATGGCTACACCTTC.

The V and J genes are TRBV3-1 (or the pseudogene TRBV3-2) and TRBJ1-5, with D maybe TRBD1 (5 bases). Trimming took 3 bases from V and 9 from J, leaving 12 bases between them. Germline CDR1 is LGHDT and CDR2 is YNNKEL (reference sequence). This CDR3 comprises 13 residues. In DNA form, the CDR3 reads TGTGCCAGCAGCCAGTCCAGGGAAAGGCCCCAGCATTTT. Residues: CASSQSRERPQHF.

This clone was found once. This rearrangement joins TRBV18 to TRBJ2-3; TRBD2 matches 8 bases. The CDR3 has 14 residues. In germline, CDR1 is KGHSH, CDR2 LQKENI. V was clipped by 6 bases and J by 6 bases; unmatched bases: 8. The CDR3, as DNA: TGTGCCAGCTCCGGGACTAGACCTCAGGATACGCAGTATTTT. Translation: CASSGTRPQDTQYF.

The chain links TRBV3-1 (or the pseudogene TRBV3-2) to TRBJ1-1; D not resolved. This CDR3 is 14 amino acids long. CDR1 is LGHDT and CDR2 is YNNKEL in the germline V gene (reference sequence). With 1 base removed from V and 11 bases from J, the gap between germline ends came to 17 bases. This chain's CDR3 is CASSQVGGSSIAFF. CDR3 sequence (DNA): TGTGCCAGCAGCCAAGTGGGAGGCTCTTCGATTGCTTTCTTT.

The chain joins TRBV5-1 to TRBJ1-3; a weak D match, TRBD1 (5 bases). Germline V gene data show CDR1 as SGHRS and CDR2 as YFSETQ. CDR3 length equals 15 residues. Trimming removed 0 bases at V and 0 bases at J, with 7 bases between. This CDR3 is CASSLGQSSGNTIYF. The CDR3 bases are TGCGCCAGCAGCTTGGGACAGAGCTCTGGAAACACCATATATTTT.